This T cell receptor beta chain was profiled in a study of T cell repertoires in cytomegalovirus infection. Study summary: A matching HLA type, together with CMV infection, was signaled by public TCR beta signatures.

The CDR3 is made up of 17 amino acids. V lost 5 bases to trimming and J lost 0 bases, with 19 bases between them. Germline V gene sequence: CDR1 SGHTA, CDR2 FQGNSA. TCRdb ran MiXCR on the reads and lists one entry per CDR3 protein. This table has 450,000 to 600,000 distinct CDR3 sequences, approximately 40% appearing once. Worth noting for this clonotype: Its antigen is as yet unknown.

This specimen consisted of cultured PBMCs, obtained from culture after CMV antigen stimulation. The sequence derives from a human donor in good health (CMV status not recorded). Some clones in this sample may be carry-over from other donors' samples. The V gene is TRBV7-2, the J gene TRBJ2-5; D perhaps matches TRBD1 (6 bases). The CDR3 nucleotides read TGTGCCAGCAGCCCGTGGAGGTTGGGGGCGTACCAAGAGACCCAGTACTTC. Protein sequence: CASSPWRLGAYQETQYF.